The rows below give T cell receptor beta chains drawn from one sample of a study of cytomegalovirus exposure and HLA in healthy donors. Libraries were prepared by immunoSEQ multiplex PCR; TCRdb keeps only in-frame clonotypes and omits some of them. This table has 250,000 to 300,000 clones, around 89% appearing once. Sequencing input: PBMCs. These receptors were obtained from a woman between 18 and 30 years old in good health and CMV-seronegative. Each CDR3 is given with its conserved first and last residue. The D gene is left open where the match is weak. Clone size appears in some rows only: once, few, many, or a class for an expanded clone.

d_call	j_call	clone_size	v_call	cdr3_aa	cdr3_nt
TRBD1	TRBJ1-2	NA	TRBV6-5	CASSSQDRANYGYTF	TGTGCCAGCAGTTCTCAAGACAGGGCTAACTATGGCTACACCTTC
NA	TRBJ1-1	NA	TRBV30	CAWSINEAFF	TGTGCCTGGAGTATTAATGAAGCTTTCTTT
NA	TRBJ1-2	NA	TRBV4-1	CASSQGPTGDVDYGYTF	TGCGCCAGCAGCCAAGGCCCGACGGGTGATGTCGACTATGGCTACACCTTC
TRBD1	TRBJ2-7	NA	TRBV28	CASSFRPGTGGSYEQYF	TGTGCCAGCAGTTTCCGGCCCGGGACAGGTGGTTCCTACGAGCAGTACTTC
NA	TRBJ2-2	NA	TRBV5-1	CASSLVQGSTGELFF	TGCGCCAGCAGCTTGGTGCAGGGAAGCACCGGGGAGCTGTTTTTT
NA	TRBJ2-7	NA	TRBV30	CALTGGSLEQYF	TGTGCCCTAACTGGGGGGTCCCTGGAGCAGTACTTC
NA	TRBJ1-4	NA	TRBV2	CASRERGTNEKLFF	TGTGCCAGCAGGGAGCGGGGGACTAATGAAAAACTGTTTTTT
TRBD1	TRBJ2-5	few	TRBV19	CASKQGAQETQYF	TGTGCCAGTAAACAGGGGGCCCAAGAGACCCAGTACTTC
NA	TRBJ1-2	NA	TRBV7-9	CASSLVSGSGGYTF	TGTGCCAGCAGCTTAGTGTCAGGGTCTGGTGGCTACACCTTC
TRBD1	TRBJ1-1	NA	TRBV9	CASSSRTGNEAFF	TGTGCCAGCAGCTCGAGGACAGGGAATGAAGCTTTCTTT
TRBD2	TRBJ2-1	NA	TRBV2	CASSVGGAHNEQFF	TGTGCCAGCAGTGTCGGGGGGGCCCACAATGAGCAGTTCTTC
NA	TRBJ1-1	NA	TRBV7-9	CASSSTVNTEAFF	TGTGCCAGCAGCTCTACGGTGAACACTGAAGCTTTCTTT
TRBD1	TRBJ1-2	NA	TRBV6-5	CASSYDREIYGYTF	TGTGCCAGCAGTTACGACAGGGAAATCTATGGCTACACCTTC
NA	TRBJ1-4	NA	TRBV5-1	CASSLPEGTNEKLFF	TGCGCCAGCAGCTTACCGGAGGGCACTAATGAAAAACTGTTTTTT
NA	TRBJ2-1	NA	TRBV15	CATRGSSQGFF	TGTGCCACCAGGGGTTCGAGCCAGGGGTTCTTC
TRBD1	TRBJ2-3	NA	TRBV13	CASSPGQGGTDTQYF	TGTGCCAGCAGCCCCGGACAGGGCGGCACAGATACGCAGTATTTT
NA	TRBJ2-2	NA	TRBV4-1	CASSPGARSTGELFF	TGCGCCAGCAGCCCAGGGGCGCGGAGTACCGGGGAGCTGTTTTTT
TRBD1	TRBJ1-1	NA	TRBV27	CASGRTGENTEAFF	TGTGCCAGCGGCCGGACAGGGGAGAACACTGAAGCTTTCTTT
NA	TRBJ1-1	NA	TRBV28	CASSSLPGGNTEAFF	TGTGCCAGCAGCTCACTTCCGGGTGGGAACACTGAAGCTTTCTTT
NA	TRBJ2-2	NA	TRBV7-3	CASSPTVGSTGELFF	TGTGCCAGCAGCCCTACTGTCGGGTCTACCGGGGAGCTGTTTTTT
TRBD1	TRBJ1-1	NA	TRBV19	CASTQQGVNTEAFF	TGTGCCAGTACCCAACAGGGGGTGAACACTGAAGCTTTCTTT
TRBD1	TRBJ1-2	NA	TRBV4-3	CASSQDSSQGARLNGYTF	TGCGCCAGCAGCCAAGATTCGTCCCAGGGGGCGCGTCTGAATGGCTACACCTTC
TRBD2	TRBJ2-1	NA	TRBV5-4	CASSLLAGIDNEQFF	TGTGCCAGCAGCTTACTAGCGGGAATCGATAATGAGCAGTTCTTC
TRBD1	TRBJ1-5	NA	TRBV19	CASSPQGWNQPQHF	TGTGCCAGTAGTCCACAGGGGTGGAATCAGCCCCAGCATTTT
TRBD1	TRBJ2-7	NA	TRBV5-8	CASSFRQGVSYEQYF	TGTGCCAGCAGCTTTAGACAGGGAGTGTCCTACGAGCAGTACTTC
TRBD1	TRBJ2-7	NA	TRBV10-3	CAINQGADYEQYF	TGTGCCATCAACCAGGGGGCGGACTACGAGCAGTACTTC
NA	TRBJ1-1	NA	TRBV6-1	CASSERGFYTEAFF	TGTGCCAGCAGTGAAAGAGGGTTCTACACTGAAGCTTTCTTT
NA	TRBJ2-5	NA	TRBV21-1	CASSKALAGGPRETQYF	TGTGCCAGCAGCAAAGCGCTGGCGGGGGGGCCTAGAGAGACCCAGTACTTC
NA	TRBJ1-6	NA	TRBV11-2	CASSSRAVNSPLHF	TGTGCCAGCAGCTCGAGGGCCGTCAATTCACCCCTCCACTTT
NA	TRBJ2-1	NA	TRBV27	CASSFLPGLTLYNEQFF	TGTGCCAGCAGTTTTCTTCCTGGGCTAACCCTCTACAATGAGCAGTTCTTC
NA	TRBJ2-5	NA	TRBV28	CASSPPAYQETQYF	TGTGCCAGCAGTCCACCAGCGTACCAAGAGACCCAGTACTTC
TRBD1	TRBJ2-5	NA	TRBV27	CASSPTTQGAGETQYF	TGTGCCAGCAGTCCAACAACTCAGGGGGCGGGGGAGACCCAGTACTTC
NA	TRBJ2-5	NA	TRBV5-6	CASRYEVRDGRQQETQYF	TGTGCCAGCAGGTATGAGGTGCGGGATGGCCGGCAACAAGAGACCCAGTACTTC
TRBD2	TRBJ2-5	NA	TRBV6-6	CASSSYPTSMETQYF	TGTGCCAGCAGTTCGTACCCGACTAGCATGGAGACCCAGTACTTC
NA	TRBJ1-6	NA	TRBV9	CASSGRVGNSPLHF	TGTGCCAGCAGCGGGCGGGTGGGGAATTCACCCCTCCACTTT
NA	TRBJ1-4	NA	TRBV7-9	CASSSYRATNEKLFF	TGTGCCAGCAGCTCATACAGAGCAACTAATGAAAAACTGTTTTTT
TRBD1	TRBJ1-6	NA	TRBV18	CASTQSGQGSNSPLHF	TGTGCCAGCACGCAATCAGGACAGGGGTCGAATTCACCCCTCCACTTT
NA	TRBJ1-1	NA	TRBV18	CASSREFHTEAFF	TGTGCCAGCTCACGCGAGTTCCACACTGAAGCTTTCTTT
NA	TRBJ2-7	NA	TRBV7-9	CASSLGQGLSYEQYF	TGTGCCAGCAGCTTGGGGCAGGGGCTTTCCTACGAGCAGTACTTC
NA	TRBJ2-3	NA	TRBV28	CASTDADRDTQYF	TGTGCCAGCACCGACGCAGACAGGGATACGCAGTATTTT
TRBD1	TRBJ1-1	NA	TRBV11-2	CASLTQGGGTEAFF	TGTGCCAGCCTGACGCAGGGGGGTGGCACTGAAGCTTTCTTT
NA	TRBJ1-5	NA	TRBV5-8	CASSLVTVNQPQHF	TGTGCCAGCAGCTTGGTGACAGTAAATCAGCCCCAGCATTTT
NA	TRBJ1-2	NA	TRBV27	CASSFRGGYGYTF	TGTGCCAGCAGTTTCAGGGGCGGCTATGGCTACACCTTC
NA	TRBJ2-7	once	TRBV7-9	CASSSPTVSSYEQYF	TGTGCCAGCAGCTCCCCGACAGTTAGCTCCTACGAGCAGTACTTC
NA	TRBJ1-5	NA	TRBV9	CASSVAPAGEPQHF	TGTGCCAGCAGCGTAGCCCCCGCGGGGGAGCCCCAGCATTTT
TRBD2	TRBJ2-1	NA	TRBV9	CASSLTTGGLFNEQFF	TGTGCCAGCAGCTTAACAACGGGGGGGCTATTTAATGAGCAGTTCTTC
TRBD1	TRBJ2-3	NA	TRBV5-1	CASSLQGPSQGDTQYF	TGCGCCAGCAGCTTACAGGGGCCCTCCCAAGGGGATACGCAGTATTTT
TRBD1	TRBJ1-2	NA	TRBV9	CASSVALGTGGPANYGYTF	TGTGCCAGCAGCGTAGCTTTAGGGACAGGGGGCCCTGCTAACTATGGCTACACCTTC
NA	TRBJ1-5	NA	TRBV2	CASRQVNQPQHF	TGTGCCAGCCGACAGGTCAATCAGCCCCAGCATTTT
NA	TRBJ1-3	NA	TRBV10-2	CASSREESLLHSGNTIYF	TGCGCCAGCAGCCGAGAAGAATCCCTCCTCCACTCTGGAAACACCATATATTTT
NA	TRBJ1-5	NA	TRBV27	CASTSGNQPQHF	TGTGCCAGCACATCAGGCAATCAGCCCCAGCATTTT
NA	TRBJ2-2	NA	TRBV11-2	CASSLVQGRINWNTGELFF	TGTGCCAGCAGCTTAGTTCAGGGAAGAATTAACTGGAACACCGGGGAGCTGTTTTTT
TRBD1	TRBJ2-1	NA	TRBV5-1	CASSLDVQGPFIEQFF	TGCGCCAGCAGCTTGGACGTACAGGGGCCATTCATTGAGCAGTTCTTC
NA	TRBJ2-7	NA	TRBV6-5	CASRLAGRGEQYF	TGTGCCAGCAGATTGGCGGGGAGAGGCGAGCAGTACTTC
NA	TRBJ2-2	NA	TRBV30	CASTRPNTGELFF	TGTGCCTCGACACGACCGAACACCGGGGAGCTGTTTTTT